Listed below are T cell receptor beta chains from one sample, sequenced in a study of T cells in localized non-small cell lung cancer. Using immunoSEQ multiplex PCR, the repertoire was profiled, and TCRdb retains in-frame clones only, with some absent. This table holds about 1,500 clones, roughly 18% found once. The source was normal lung tissue next to the tumor, collected before any cancer treatment. The receptor source for this set is a male donor older than 55 with stage III squamous cell lung carcinoma. The CDR3 runs from the conserved cysteine through the conserved F or W. A D gene is named only where the DNA matches it firmly. Clone size is stated in some rows and not others, as once, few, many or a class when expanded.

D | J | V | length | size | DNA | CDR3
. | TRBJ1-2 | TRBV29-1 | 12 | . | TGCAGCGTCGAAGCAGGGGCGGGGGGCTACACCTTC | CSVEAGAGGYTF
TRBD1 | TRBJ2-7 | TRBV9 | 15 | few | TGTGCCAGCAGCGCTGGACAGGGTTACTCCTACGAGCAGTACTTC | CASSAGQGYSYEQYF
. | TRBJ2-2 | TRBV11-3 | 16 | few | TGTGCCAGCAGCTTAGTCGCAGGGTCGGGCACCGGGGAGCTGTTTTTT | CASSLVAGSGTGELFF
TRBD1 | TRBJ2-1 | TRBV6-8 | 15 | few | TGTGCCAGCACGATAGACAGGGACCGATACAATGAGCAGTTCTTC | CASTIDRDRYNEQFF
. | TRBJ1-3 | TRBV11-3 | 16 | . | TGTGCCAGCAGCTTAGGACAGTCGTTCTCTGGAAACACCATATATTTT | CASSLGQSFSGNTIYF
. | TRBJ1-4 | TRBV9 | 15 | . | TGTGCCAGCAGCTATGACGGGGGCTGGGATGAAAAACTGTTTTTT | CASSYDGGWDEKLFF
TRBD1 | TRBJ1-6 | TRBV9 | 12 | . | TGTGCCAGCAGCCTCGGGACAGGGGGCCTCCACTTT | CASSLGTGGLHF
. | TRBJ2-2 | TRBV25-1 | 13 | few | TGTGCCAGCAGTGAGCGAGTCACCGGGGAGCTGTTTTTT | CASSERVTGELFF
. | TRBJ2-5 | TRBV23-1 | 13 | . | TGCGCCAGCAGCCAGTCCAGAGTGGAGACCCAGTACTTC | CASSQSRVETQYF
. | TRBJ1-4 | TRBV6-8 | 15 | medium-sized | TGTGCCAGCAGTTACTCGAGAACAGCAAATGAAAAACTGTTTTTT | CASSYSRTANEKLFF
. | TRBJ2-7 | TRBV28 | 14 | few | TGTGCCAGCACCGTCGTATCAGGGAGTCACGAGCAGTACTTC | CASTVVSGSHEQYF
. | TRBJ2-3 | TRBV5-1 | 15 | . | TGCGCCAGCAGAGGTTGGGGGGCATTCACAGATACGCAGTATTTT | CASRGWGAFTDTQYF
. | TRBJ2-5 | TRBV18 | 14 | . | TGTGCCAGCTCACCACAGGCGTACCAAGAGACCCAGTACTTC | CASSPQAYQETQYF
. | TRBJ1-2 | TRBV19 | 14 | once | TGTGCCAGTAGTGGTCTGGGGGCGGTCTATGGCTACACCTTC | CASSGLGAVYGYTF
. | TRBJ2-3 | TRBV5-1 | 14 | . | TGCGCCAGCAGCCCCGGGTCGAACACAGATACGCAGTATTTT | CASSPGSNTDTQYF
. | TRBJ2-2 | TRBV12-2 | 14 | . | TGTGCCAGTTTGGGACTCCGAGGCGCCGGGGAGCTGTTTTTT | CASLGLRGAGELFF
. | TRBJ1-2 | TRBV6-8 | 15 | few | TGTGCCAGCAGTCGTCAGGGCGGGGGCATGTATGGCTACACCTTC | CASSRQGGGMYGYTF
TRBD1 | TRBJ1-5 | TRBV28 | 15 | . | TGTGCCAGCAGTCCTCAGGACAGGACCTATCAGCCCCAGCATTTT | CASSPQDRTYQPQHF
. | TRBJ1-4 | TRBV5-1 | 15 | . | TGCGCCAGCAGCCTGACCACAGCCTCTAATGAAAAACTGTTTTTT | CASSLTTASNEKLFF
. | TRBJ2-7 | TRBV11-3 | 14 | . | TGTGCCAGCAGCTCATGGACAGCGATCTACGAGCAGTACTTC | CASSSWTAIYEQYF
TRBD1 | TRBJ2-3 | TRBV18 | 14 | . | TGTGCCAGCTCACTTGACAGGGAGACAGATACGCAGTATTTT | CASSLDRETDTQYF
. | TRBJ1-5 | TRBV11-3 | 14 | medium-sized | TGTGCCAGCAGCTTGGTTGGGAGCAATCAGCCCCAGCATTTT | CASSLVGSNQPQHF
TRBD2 | TRBJ2-7 | TRBV23-1 | 16 | . | TGCGCCAGCAGTCAATCGATCGAGCGGGGGGTTTACGAGCAGTACTTC | CASSQSIERGVYEQYF
. | TRBJ2-6 | TRBV12-5 | 16 | few | TGTGCTAGTGGTTTACAGGGCGAAGGTGGGGCCAACGTCCTGACTTTC | CASGLQGEGGANVLTF
. | TRBJ2-2 | TRBV11-3 | 16 | . | TGTGCCAGCAGCCAAGGGGAGGGGGCGAACACCGGGGAGCTGTTTTTT | CASSQGEGANTGELFF
. | TRBJ1-2 | TRBV6-8 | 16 | . | TGTGCCAGCAGCGACACACCGACGCGGGGCCGTCGGGGCTACACCTTC | CASSDTPTRGRRGYTF
TRBD1 | TRBJ1-1 | TRBV19 | 14 | few | TGTGCCAGTAGTCTACGACAGGGAGAGTATAGAGCTTTCTTT | CASSLRQGEYRAFF